The 28 T cell receptor beta chains below all came from one sample that was sequenced in a study of Tregs in tolerant kidney transplant recipients. TCRdb's table, derived via immunoSEQ multiplex PCR, lists solely in-frame clones and lacks some. Its clone listing holds roughly 34,000 clones. The input for sequencing was CD8+ T cells from blood, taken before the transplant. Receptors were obtained from a human donor who received a combined kidney and bone marrow transplant.

As to this clone: The read terminates 3 residues ahead of where the CDR3 ends, so the germline J gene completes it. V and J are TRBV18 and TRBJ2-2, with 7 nucleotides matching TRBD1. The V segment lost 2 bases and the J segment 2 bases; nucleotides outside the gene matches: 14. The CDR3 runs to 19 residues. Germline V gene sequence: CDR1 KGHSH, CDR2 LQKENI. CDR3 bases read: TGTGCCAGCTCACCAATCAGAGCTAGAGACAGGGTCAACACCGGGGAG. This codes for CASSPIRARDRVNTGE. The full CDR3 protein reads CASSPIRARDRVNTGELFF.

Regarding this clone: The read terminates 3 residues ahead of where the CDR3 ends, so the germline J gene completes it. The chain has TRBV19 and TRBJ1-2; no clear D gene. Between the trimmed V and J ends, which lost 7 bases and 7 bases, there was a span of 19 bases. The CDR3 extends over 14 amino acids. Germline CDR1 LNHDA, CDR2 SQIVND (reference sequence). The DNA read from the CDR3 is TGTGCCAGTACCCTAACGGGTAGTTTAGTTGGC. Translation: CASTLTGSLVG. The full-length CDR3 reads as CASTLTGSLVGYTF.

In the case of this clone: Read sequence stops 3 residues before the CDR3 end, and the germline J gene provides the missing end. The V call is TRBV5-1, the J call TRBJ1-3; D call uncertain. Per germline, CDR1 SGHRS and CDR2 YFSETQ. The CDR3 spans 16 residues. Trimming shortened V by 0 bases and J by 0 bases, and 10 bases separated the two germline ends. The sequenced part of the CDR3 DNA is TGCGCCAGCAGCTTGGATTCAGGATACTCTGGAAACACC. Encoded protein: CASSLDSGYSGNT. The entire CDR3 reads CASSLDSGYSGNTIYF.

Comment on this clone: The read falls 3 residues short of the CDR3 end, and the missing part is taken from the germline J gene. The chain couples TRBV2 to TRBJ2-7; 10 bases map to TRBD2. The V gene's germline CDR1 is SNHLY and CDR2 FYNNEI. The CDR3 extends over 17 amino acids. With 4 bases clipped from V and 0 bases from J, the junction kept 9 bases outside the gene matches. The CDR3 bases that were read are TGTGCCAGCAGTGGGGGGGTAGCGGGAGGTCTCTCCTACGAG. Residues: CASSGGVAGGLSYE. The CDR3, in full, reads CASSGGVAGGLSYEQYF.

About this clone: From the germline J gene comes the end of the CDR3, since the read stops 3 residues before it. The chain employs TRBV2 and TRBJ1-1; D remains ambiguous. The CDR3 runs 13 residues. Trimming took off 5 bases at V and 1 base at J, with 8 bases between the two ends. Germline CDR1 is SNHLY and CDR2 is FYNNEI. The CDR3 sequence is CASSPAGNTEAFF. The DNA read from the CDR3 is TGTGCCAGCAGTCCCGCCGGGAACACTGAA. Full variable domain (remainder filled in from reference TRBV2 and TRBJ1-1): EPEVTQTPSHQVTQMGQEVILRCVPISNHLYFYWYRQILGQKVEFLVSFYNNEISEKSEIFDDQFSVERPDGSNFTLKIRSTKLEDSAMYFCASSPAGNTEAFFGQGTRLTVV.

A note on this clone: The CDR3 extends 3 residues past the end of the read, so its final part is completed from the germline J gene. The V gene is TRBV7-6, the J gene TRBJ1-1, with D possibly matching TRBD1 (5 bases). The CDR3 loop spans 13 amino acids. Germline V gene sequence: CDR1 SGHVS, CDR2 FNYEAQ. CDR3 loop: CASSPGRGNEAFF. CDR3 bases read: TGTGCCAGCAGCCCGGGGCGGGGGAACGAG. The full variable domain, its missing parts supplied by reference TRBV7-6 and TRBJ1-1, is GAGVSQSPRYKVTKRGQDVALRCDPISGHVSLYWYRQALGQGPEFLTYFNYEAQQDKSGLPNDRFSAERPEGSISTLTIQRTEQRDSAMYRCASSPGRGNEAFFGQGTRLTVV.

Concerning this clone itself: The read ends 3 residues shy of where the CDR3 ends; the end is completed using the germline J gene. The chain has TRBV11-2 and TRBJ2-5; a possible D gene is TRBD1 (5 bases). The germline V and J ends were trimmed by 8 bases and 3 bases, with 13 bases remaining between them. Germline CDR1 is SGHAT and CDR2 is FQNNGV. The CDR3 length is 13 residues. The CDR3 spells CASADSPKETQYF. CDR3 DNA, as far as it was read: TGTGCCAGCGCTGACAGCCCAAAAGAGACC.

A note on this clone: One end of the junction fails to match germline, which may point to a read error. The sequence runs out 3 residues before the end of the CDR3; the remainder is reconstructed from the germline J gene. The chain is built from TRBV6-2 or TRBV6-3 and TRBJ2-7; a possible D gene is TRBD2 (5 bases). The CDR3 runs 12 residues. Germline V gene data show CDR1 as MNHEY and CDR2 as SVGEGT. The CDR3 region is CASSADSDEQYF. CDR3 bases read: TGTGCCAGCAGTGCGGACTCCGACGAG.

On this clone itself: Coverage ceases 3 residues before the CDR3 finishes, and the germline J gene fills in the end. This chain links TRBV19 with TRBJ2-7; 7 bases fit TRBD1. This CDR3 contains 14 residues. The junction had 5 bases not matched to a gene; V was cut back by 3 bases and J by 3 bases. CDR1 and CDR2 (germline): LNHDA, SQIVND (reference sequence). Incomplete CDR3 DNA: TGTGCCAGTAGTATCGGGACAGCCATCTACGAG. Translating it yields CASSIGTAIYE. The whole CDR3 protein reads CASSIGTAIYEQYF.

With regard to this clone: The read ends 3 residues shy of where the CDR3 ends; the end is completed using the germline J gene. This sequence joins TRBV19 and TRBJ1-5; 8 bases are shared with TRBD1. CDR3 length: 13 amino acids. The germline CDR1 and CDR2 sequences are LNHDA and SQIVND (reference sequence). V lost 10 bases to trimming and J lost 5 bases; unmatched junction nucleotides: 7. The CDR3 bases that were read are TGTGCCACCGGGACAGGCGCTTATCAGCCC. The encoded protein is CATGTGAYQP. The full-length CDR3 reads as CATGTGAYQPQHF.

For this clone: From the germline J gene comes the end of the CDR3, since the read stops 3 residues before it. The chain has TRBV12-3 or TRBV12-4 and TRBJ1-1; unclear D gene. Trimming removed 3 bases at V and 3 bases at J, with 5 bases between. The CDR3 runs 12 residues. The part of the CDR3 DNA that was read is TGTGCCAGCAGTTTTATCCACACTGAA. It encodes CASSFIHTE. The whole CDR3 reads CASSFIHTEAFF.

On this clone itself: The observed sequence ends 3 residues before the CDR3 terminus, with the missing tail filled in from the germline J gene. The rearrangement uses TRBV20-1 and TRBJ2-7, with D perhaps TRBD2 (7 bases). This CDR3 comprises 16 residues. The V gene lost 6 bases and the J gene lost 0 bases, with 21 bases spanning the gap. Germline lookup yields CDR1 DFQATT and CDR2 SNEGSKA (reference sequence). The CDR3 protein is CSAPGGGGGASYEQYF. The part of the CDR3 DNA that was read is TGCAGTGCCCCAGGTGGAGGTGGGGGGGCCTCCTACGAG.

Of note for this clone: The read finishes 3 residues shy of the CDR3 end, and the germline J gene is used to complete it. The chain is built from TRBV2 and TRBJ1-5, with 7 bases matching TRBD1. Germline V gene lookup returns CDR1 SNHLY and CDR2 FYNNEI. The ends lost 4 bases at V and 1 base at J; junction bases unmatched: 7. The CDR3 contains 16 residues. CDR3 region: CASSGGTVLSNQPQHF. The sequenced part of the CDR3 DNA is TGTGCCAGCAGTGGGGGGACAGTTCTCAGCAATCAGCCC.

In regard to this clone: The read stops 3 residues short of the end of the CDR3; the missing end is completed from the germline J gene. This chain connects TRBV10-3 to TRBJ1-3; D gene ambiguous. Trimming left V 0 bases short and J 6 bases short, with 18 bases between. Germline V gene data show CDR1 as ENHRY and CDR2 as SYGVKD. The CDR3 has 17 amino acids. CDR3 residues: CAISESIGGQRVNTIYF. Partial CDR3 DNA: TGTGCCATCAGTGAGTCGATCGGCGGGCAGCGTGTAAACACC.

The part of the CDR3 DNA that was read is TGTGCCAGCAGCCACCCCGGCGGGAGGATCACCGGGGAG. The encoded protein is CASSHPGGRITGE. The full CDR3 reads CASSHPGGRITGELFF. This sequence joins TRBV2 and TRBJ2-2; 8 bases are shared with TRBD2. The read finishes 3 residues shy of the CDR3 end, and the germline J gene is used to complete it. Germline V gene sequence: CDR1 SNHLY, CDR2 FYNNEI. The junction had 10 bases not matched to a gene; V was cut back by 6 bases and J by 4 bases. The CDR3 length is 16 residues.

As to this clone: The read halts 3 residues ahead of the CDR3 end, with the missing end drawn from the germline J gene. The chain is built from TRBV19 and TRBJ2-1; TRBD2 aligns across 9 bases. Germline CDR1 is LNHDA and CDR2 is SQIVND (reference sequence). The CDR3 length is 16 residues. Germline trimming cut 2 bases from V and 3 bases from J; bases unmatched to any gene: 5. Incomplete CDR3 DNA: TGTGCCAGTAGTATAATGGCGGGGGGGCTCTACAATGAG. Amino acid sequence: CASSIMAGGLYNE. The complete CDR3 sequence is CASSIMAGGLYNEQFF.

In regard to this clone: The sequenced fragment ends 3 residues before the CDR3 boundary, so the rest is inferred from the germline J gene. The chain has TRBV18 and TRBJ2-7, with 8 bases aligning to TRBD2. Trimming cost V 5 bases and J 3 bases; bases outside gene matches: 6. This CDR3 contains 14 residues. Germline V lookup: CDR1 KGHSH, CDR2 LQKENI. The CDR3 is CASSNSGSIYEQYF. CDR3 DNA, as far as it was read: TGTGCCAGCTCAAACAGCGGGAGTATCTACGAG.

Comment on this clone: With the read ending 3 residues before the CDR3 end, the germline J gene is used to fill in that end. J is TRBJ1-5 and V is TRBV7-9, with D hard to call. Germline CDR1 reads SEHNR; CDR2 reads FQNEAQ (reference sequence). V lost 5 bases, J lost 7 bases, and 9 bases lay in between. The CDR3 is made up of 12 amino acids. CDR3 region: CASSHGWQPQHF. CDR3 bases read: TGTGCCAGCAGCCACGGTTGGCAGCCC.

A note on this clone: From the germline J gene comes the end of the CDR3, since the read stops 3 residues before it. The chain is built from TRBV11-2 and TRBJ2-3; D call uncertain. Trimming left V 2 bases short and J 4 bases short, with 7 bases between. The CDR3 spans 13 residues. Looked up from germline, CDR1 is SGHAT and CDR2 is FQNNGV. CDR3 protein: CASSLSPSDTQYF. Partial CDR3 DNA: TGTGCCAGCAGCTTATCCCCCTCAGATACG. The full variable domain, with the rest looked up from reference TRBV11-2 and TRBJ2-3, is EAGVAQSPRYKIIEKRQSVAFWCNPISGHATLYWYQQILGQGPKLLIQFQNNGVVDDSQLPKDRFSAERLKGVDSTLKIQPAKLEDSAVYLCASSLSPSDTQYFGPGTRLTVL.

The CDR3 bases that were read are TGCAGCGTTGAAGGGGCGGACAGCCAAGAGACC. Residues: CSVEGADSQET. The CDR3, in full, reads CSVEGADSQETQYF. V usage is TRBV29-1 and J usage is TRBJ2-5; possibly TRBD1 for D (6 bases). The read is 3 residues too short to cover the CDR3 end, so that end is filled in from the germline J gene. The germline gives CDR1 SQVTM, CDR2 ANQGSEA. This CDR3 region has 14 residues. V lost 1 base and J lost 1, with 10 bases in between.

In the case of this clone: Read coverage stops 3 residues before the CDR3 terminus; the germline J gene supplies the remainder. The chain links TRBV2 to TRBJ2-5; 10 bases map to TRBD1. The CDR3 spans 13 residues. Unmatched junction bases numbered 7, after V lost 11 bases and J lost 4 bases. Germline-derived CDR1 and CDR2 are SNHLY and FYNNEI. CDR3 DNA, as far as it was read: TGTGCCGTACGGGACAGGGGAGGAGAGACC. Protein sequence: CAVRDRGGET. The full CDR3 protein is CAVRDRGGETQYF. The variable domain in full, completed from reference TRBV2 and TRBJ2-5, reads EPEVTQTPSHQVTQMGQEVILRCVPISNHLYFYWYRQILGQKVEFLVSFYNNEISEKSEIFDDQFSVERPDGSNFTLKIRSTKLEDSAMYFCAVRDRGGETQYFGPGTRLLVL.

With respect to this clone: The read ends 3 residues early relative to the CDR3; the germline J gene fills the gap. The chain uses TRBV19 and TRBJ2-7; perhaps TRBD1 as D (6 bases). The germline V gene has CDR1 LNHDA and CDR2 SQIVND (reference sequence). CDR3 length equals 14 residues. The ends were cut back, 5 bases at V and 1 base at J, with 12 bases in the middle. The CDR3 sequence is CASSVAGASYEQYF. The CDR3 DNA, read in part, is TGTGCCAGTAGTGTCGCAGGGGCTTCCTACGAG.

To note about this clone: Coverage ceases 3 residues before the CDR3 finishes, and the germline J gene fills in the end. The genes are TRBV13 and TRBJ1-2; D unclear. CDR1 is PRHDT and CDR2 is FYEKMQ in the germline V gene (reference sequence). The ends were cut back, 3 bases at V and 3 bases at J, with 5 bases in the middle. The CDR3 is 12 residues long. The sequenced part of the CDR3 DNA is TGTGCCAGCAGCTTCCTAGACTATGGC. It codes for CASSFLDYG. The entire CDR3 reads CASSFLDYGYTF.

Comment on this clone: Sequencing ends 3 residues short of the CDR3 end; the germline J gene provides the rest. V and J are TRBV7-2 and TRBJ1-1, with D possibly matching TRBD1 (6 bases). The germline V gene has CDR1 SGHTA and CDR2 FQGNSA. This CDR3 comprises 15 residues. CDR3 in amino acids: CASSYRTGEQGEAFF. The DNA read from the CDR3 is TGTGCCAGCAGTTACCGCACCGGGGAACAGGGAGAA.

Notes on this clone: Read data end 3 residues before the CDR3 end; the end is taken from the germline J gene. This chain uses TRBV20-1 with TRBJ2-7, with a weak D call TRBD1 (6 bases). Germline V lookup: CDR1 DFQATT, CDR2 SNEGSKA (reference sequence). V shed 6 bases and J shed 3 bases, with 18 bases lying between them. This CDR3 is 14 amino acids long. Partial CDR3 DNA: TGCAGTGCAACCTCGACAGGTGTGCTCTACGAG. It yields the protein CSATSTGVLYE. The whole CDR3 sequence is CSATSTGVLYEQYF.

As regards this clone: The read comes to an end 3 residues before the CDR3 does, leaving the germline J gene to fill in the end. The rearrangement uses TRBV19 and TRBJ1-1; 7 bases agree with TRBD1. This CDR3 comprises 14 residues. Trimming removed 5 bases from V and 1 base from J; junction bases left unmatched: 4. CDR1 LNHDA and CDR2 SQIVND come from the germline V gene (reference sequence). CDR3 protein: CASSETGTNTEAFF. The covered CDR3 bases are TGTGCCAGTAGTGAGACAGGGACGAACACTGAA. The full variable domain, its missing parts supplied by reference TRBV19 and TRBJ1-1, is DGGITQSPKYLFRKEGQNVTLSCEQNLNHDAMYWYRQDPGQGLRLIYYSQIVNDFQKGDIAEGYSVSREKKESFPLTVTSAQKNPTAFYLCASSETGTNTEAFFGQGTRLTVV.

As for this clone: The CDR3 end falls 3 residues outside the read, so it is completed with the germline J gene. V is TRBV6-2 or TRBV6-3 and J is TRBJ2-1; 8 nucleotides match TRBD2. Trimming took 5 bases from V and 6 from J; bases not matched to a gene: 0. CDR3 length: 12 amino acids. Germline CDR1 is MNHEY and CDR2 is SVGEGT. CDR3 bases read: TGTGCCAGCAGTACTAGCGGCAATGAG. This translates into CASSTSGNE. The entire CDR3 protein is CASSTSGNEQFF.

Note on this clone: The read halts 3 residues ahead of the CDR3 end, with the missing end drawn from the germline J gene. The rearrangement links TRBV5-1 to TRBJ2-1; D is perhaps TRBD1 (5 bases). Germline values: CDR1 SGHRS, CDR2 YFSETQ. With 0 bases removed from V and 4 bases from J, the gap between germline ends came to 14 bases. CDR3 size: 16 residues. The sequenced part of the CDR3 DNA is TGCGCCAGCAGCTTGGGGTCAGGGTTAGGGTACAATGAG. This sequence encodes CASSLGSGLGYNE. The full CDR3 protein is CASSLGSGLGYNEQFF.